Shown below are 3 T cell receptor beta chains from a single sample sequenced in a study of shared clonotypes between healthy human individuals. Data came from immunoSEQ multiplex PCR; TCRdb stores just in-frame clones and leaves some out. The sample comprises roughly 700,000 clones, around 90% of which are singletons, and 34% rests with the top ten. Material for sequencing was memory CD8+ T cells from PBMCs. Subset here: CD45RO+ cells pooled with CCR7-negative TemRA cells. These receptors came from a man in his late teens or twenties in good health. Some clones in this sample may be carry-over from other donors' samples.

This chain links TRBV7-9 with TRBJ1-1; maybe TRBD1 (5 bases). This CDR3 has 15 amino acids. Between the trimmed V and J ends, which lost 10 bases and 4 bases, there was a span of 22 bases. CDR1 and CDR2 (germline): SEHNR, FQNEAQ (reference sequence). The DNA of the CDR3 is TGTGCCACGGGCGACGGGGACCTCGGGAGCACTGAAGCTTTCTTT. Protein: CATGDGDLGSTEAFF.

This clone was recorded once. This chain links TRBV9 with TRBJ2-5; weak D call: TRBD2 (6 bases). The CDR3 sequence is 14 residues long. In germline, CDR1 is SGDLS, CDR2 YYNGEE. The V end lost 2 bases, the J end lost 4 bases, and 12 bases lay between the germline ends. DNA of the CDR3: TGTGCCAGCAGCGTGACCCGGGGAGGAGAGACCCAGTACTTC. Amino acids: CASSVTRGGETQYF.

The chain has TRBV27 and TRBJ2-7, with D maybe TRBD1 (6 bases). From germline, CDR1 is MNHEY and CDR2 SMNVEV (reference sequence). The CDR3 is 14 residues long. V lost 2 bases and J 4 bases, leaving 12 bases between the germline ends. CDR3 sequence reads: CASSLEGDLYEQYF. CDR3 bases: TGTGCCAGCAGTTTAGAGGGGGACCTGTACGAGCAGTACTTC.